Listed here are 25 T cell receptor beta chains from one sample, sequenced in a study of CD8+CD57+ T cells in acquired aplastic anemia. The study profiled TCR beta VDJ and CDR3 using genomic DNA as template. From the reads, TCRdb called clonotypes with MiXCR, one entry per CDR3 protein. The table records around 68,000 distinct CDR3 sequences, 45% to 60% of them present only once. The material sequenced was sorted CD4+, CD8+, or CD8+CD57+ T cells (not recorded which) from PBMCs. These receptors were collected from a human donor in good health, serving as a control.

V gene TRBV29-1 combines with J gene TRBJ2-7, with 8 bases matching TRBD1. J lost 2 bases, V lost 6 bases, and 6 bases had no gene match. This CDR3 is 13 amino acids long. CDR1 is SQVTM, CDR2 ANQGSEA, per germline. The CDR3 spells CSVRQGTAYEQYF. In DNA form, the CDR3 reads TGCAGCGTAAGACAGGGGACGGCCTACGAGCAGTACTTC.

By share, this clonotype ranks as medium-sized. The CDR3 coding sequence is TGTGCCAGCAGCTGGACAGGGCACGAGCAGTACTTC. As protein: CASSWTGHEQYF. This chain links TRBV7-9 with TRBJ2-7, with 8 bases fitting TRBD1. Trimming took 4 bases from V and 5 from J; bases not matched to a gene: 1. The CDR3 is 12 amino acids. CDR1 is SEHNR and CDR2 is FQNEAQ in the germline V gene (reference sequence).

Worth noting for this clonotype: This may stem from a read error, because a much larger clone lies one nucleotide away. The missing conserved phenylalanine or tryptophan at the end of this CDR3 makes a read error likely. The chain joins TRBV27 to TRBJ2-3; 7 bases fit TRBD1. Germline CDR1 is MNHEY and CDR2 is SMNVEV (reference sequence). The CDR3 contains 13 residues. Unmatched junction bases numbered 1, after V lost 7 bases and J lost 0 bases. The DNA for the CDR3 is TGTGCCAGCACGGGACAGAGCACAGATACGCAGTATTTG. Translating gives CASTGQSTDTQYL.

V and J are TRBV20-1 and TRBJ1-5, with a tentative D call TRBD1 (6 bases). This CDR3 is 13 amino acids long. In germline, CDR1 is DFQATT, CDR2 SNEGSKA (reference sequence). Trimming left V 7 bases short and J 6 bases short, with 16 bases between. CDR3 in amino acids: CSVAQGGGQPQHF. The CDR3, as DNA: TGCAGTGTTGCCCAGGGAGGGGGTCAGCCCCAGCATTTT.

The V and J genes are TRBV11-2 and TRBJ2-3; 9 bases fit TRBD1. The CDR3 has 16 residues. Trimming at V came to 1 base and at J to 4 bases, leaving 6 bases not matched to a gene. Germline loops: CDR1 SGHAT, CDR2 FQNNGV. CDR3 protein: CASSLVGQGNADTQYF. In nucleotides, the CDR3 is TGTGCCAGCAGCTTAGTTGGACAGGGGAACGCAGATACGCAGTATTTT.

This clonotype has ten or more counts. The chain carries TRBV4-1 and TRBJ2-4; 9 bases are shared with TRBD1. The CDR3 has 15 residues. Looked up from germline, CDR1 is MGHRA and CDR2 is YSYEKL. V lost 4 bases and J lost 7; bases outside the gene matches: 8. CDR3 bases: TGCGCCAGCAGCCTCATACCCGGGACAGGGAACATTCAGTACTTC. It specifies CASSLIPGTGNIQYF.

Here the CDR3 DNA reads TGTGCCAGTAGTATGGGGGGACAGGGAACCTACGAGCAGTACTTC. Its protein is CASSMGGQGTYEQYF. The chain combines TRBV19 with TRBJ2-7, with 9 bases identical to TRBD1. CDR1 LNHDA and CDR2 SQIVND come from the germline V gene (reference sequence). CDR3 size: 15 residues. Trimming took 3 bases from V and 2 from J; bases not matched to a gene: 5.

This clonotype was counted many times. The rearrangement links TRBV19 to TRBJ2-3; 7 bases are shared with TRBD1. CDR1 and CDR2 (germline): LNHDA, SQIVND (reference sequence). V lost 3 bases to trimming and J lost 0 bases; unmatched junction nucleotides: 0. This CDR3 comprises 14 residues. CDR3 sequence reads: CASSMTGSTDTQYF. The CDR3, as DNA: TGTGCCAGTAGTATGACAGGGAGCACAGATACGCAGTATTTT.

Ten or more counts support this clonotype. The CDR3 here is CSARFPSSYEQYF. CDR3 nucleotides: TGCAGTGCTAGATTCCCCTCCTCCTACGAGCAGTACTTC. The chain carries TRBV20-1 and TRBJ2-7, with unresolved D. The V gene's germline CDR1 is DFQATT and CDR2 SNEGSKA (reference sequence). V was trimmed by 2 bases and J by 0 bases, leaving 8 bases between them. The CDR3 contains 13 residues.

On this clonotype: Given a much more abundant clone one base away, this may be a read error. The chain carries TRBV30 and TRBJ1-2; no firm D call. From germline, CDR1 is GTSNPN and CDR2 SVGIG (reference sequence). The CDR3 is 13 residues long. Trimming stripped 4 bases from V and 6 bases from J, with 15 bases between. CDR3 residues: CAWNATGWDGYTF. The DNA of the CDR3 is TGTGCCTGGAATGCCACGGGTTGGGATGGCTACACCTTC.

This clonotype was picked up one time. The germline gene is not matched at one end of the junction; a read error may be the cause. The CDR3 DNA reads as TGTGCCAGTAGCTACCGAGGGAACGCTGAAGCCTTCTTT. Encoded protein: CASSYRGNAEAFF. The V call is TRBV19, the J call TRBJ1-1; D is ambiguous. Germline V gene lookup returns CDR1 LNHDA and CDR2 SQIVND (reference sequence). There are 13 residues in the CDR3.

On this clonotype itself: The CDR3 ends on some other residue instead of the conserved phenylalanine or tryptophan, so this is likely a read error. The chain links TRBV11-2 to TRBJ2-5, with 8 bases matching TRBD1. CDR1 is SGHAT and CDR2 is FQNNGV in the germline V gene. This CDR3 has 16 residues. With V trimmed by 6 bases and J by 6 bases, 15 bases remained unmatched. The CDR3 sequence is CASSSQVGQGFQTQYL. In DNA, the CDR3 is TGTGCCAGCAGTTCCCAGGTTGGACAGGGTTTTCAGACCCAGTACCTC.

The V and J genes are TRBV2 and TRBJ1-1; D gene ambiguous. Germline lookup yields CDR1 SNHLY and CDR2 FYNNEI. The CDR3 is made up of 12 amino acids. V lost 2 bases to trimming and J lost 7 bases, with 8 bases between them. The CDR3 here is CASSESRGEAFF. CDR3 sequence (DNA): TGTGCCAGCAGTGAATCTCGGGGTGAAGCTTTCTTT.

V is TRBV11-1 and J is TRBJ1-6; the D gene is possibly TRBD1 (6 bases). Per the germline V gene, CDR1 is SGHAT and CDR2 is FQDESV (reference sequence). There are 18 residues in the CDR3. V was clipped by 6 bases and J by 7 bases, with 25 bases between them. The CDR3 coding sequence is TGTGCCAGCAGTTTTCAGCGCAGGGGATCTATGGTCAATTCACCCCTCCACTTT. Translating it yields CASSFQRRGSMVNSPLHF. Full variable domain (rest looked up from reference TRBV11-1 and TRBJ1-6): EAEVAQSPRYKITEKSQAVAFWCDPISGHATLYWYRQILGQGPELLVQFQDESVVDDSQLPKDRFSAERLKGVDSTLKIQPAELGDSAMYLCASSFQRRGSMVNSPLHFGNGTRLTVT.

The V call is TRBV19, the J call TRBJ1-2; no clear D gene. Germline loops: CDR1 LNHDA, CDR2 SQIVND (reference sequence). The V and J ends lost 4 bases and 4 bases respectively, with 10 bases between them. The CDR3 extends over 13 amino acids. In nucleotides, the CDR3 is TGTGCCAGTAGTAACAGAGCTGGCTATGGCTACACCTTC. The encoded protein is CASSNRAGYGYTF.

This chain links TRBV2 with TRBJ2-7, with TRBD1 as a possible D gene (6 bases). The CDR3 has 15 amino acids. The V and J ends lost 2 bases and 2 bases respectively, with 13 bases between them. From germline, CDR1 is SNHLY and CDR2 FYNNEI. The CDR3, as DNA: TGTGCCAGCAGTGAATTTGGGGGCCATACCTACGAGCAGTACTTC. This translates into CASSEFGGHTYEQYF.

V and J are TRBV15 and TRBJ1-1; tentatively, D is TRBD1 (5 bases). Germline values: CDR1 LNHNV, CDR2 YYDKDF (reference sequence). The CDR3 extends over 14 amino acids. V was pared by 0 bases and J by 5 bases, with 10 bases between. In nucleotides, the CDR3 is TGTGCCACCAGCAGAGATTCCGGGGGGACTGAAGCTTTCTTT. This sequence encodes CATSRDSGGTEAFF.

The V gene is TRBV7-2, the J gene TRBJ2-7; 13 bases fit TRBD2. V lost 5 bases and J lost 3; bases outside the gene matches: 4. This CDR3 spans 15 amino acids. CDR1 is SGHTA and CDR2 is FQGNSA in the germline V gene. CDR3 amino acids: CASSPGLAGIYEQYF. The CDR3 nucleotides read TGTGCCAGCAGCCCGGGACTAGCGGGAATCTACGAGCAGTACTTC.

The J gene is TRBJ2-7, the V gene TRBV2; 7 nucleotides match TRBD2. Per germline, CDR1 SNHLY and CDR2 FYNNEI. The CDR3 sequence is 14 residues long. V shed 2 bases and J 6 bases; nucleotides not matched to a gene: 7. This CDR3 reads CASSEHGREGEQYF. DNA of the CDR3: TGTGCCAGCAGTGAACATGGCAGGGAGGGCGAGCAGTACTTC.

J is TRBJ1-6 and V is TRBV9; TRBD1 aligns across 8 bases. The CDR3 is 14 residues long. CDR1 and CDR2 from the germline V gene are SGDLS and YYNGEE. The J segment lost 6 bases and the V segment lost 6 bases, leaving 5 bases of the junction unmatched. CDR3 protein: CASTTDRVNSPLHF. CDR3 in DNA: TGTGCCAGCACCACGGACAGGGTTAATTCACCCCTCCACTTT. Looking up the rest from reference TRBV9 and TRBJ1-6 gives the full variable domain: DSGVTQTPKHLITATGQRVTLRCSPRSGDLSVYWYQQSLDQGLQFLIQYYNGEERAKGNILERFSAQQFPDLHSELNLSSLELGDSALYFCASTTDRVNSPLHFGNGTRLTVT.

This clonotype was recorded at least ten times. The V call is TRBV7-9, the J call TRBJ1-1; D unclear. The CDR3 runs to 12 residues. Germline values: CDR1 SEHNR, CDR2 FQNEAQ (reference sequence). Deletions cut 0 bases from V and 10 bases from J, with 9 bases between. The CDR3 sequence is CASSLASLGAFF. In DNA form, the CDR3 reads TGTGCCAGCAGCTTAGCGTCCCTCGGAGCTTTCTTT.

In its sample, this clonotype was seen many times. The gene calls are TRBV12-3 or TRBV12-4 and TRBJ2-2; possible D gene TRBD2, 6 bases. The CDR3 length is 13 residues. V dropped 4 bases and J dropped 5 bases, with 8 bases sitting between them. CDR3 region: CASSSSGTGELFF. CDR3 nucleotides: TGTGCCAGCAGTTCCAGCGGGACCGGGGAGCTGTTTTTT.

The CDR3 reads CASSGPTSGNEQFF. The CDR3 bases are TGTGCCAGCAGTGGTCCGACTAGCGGCAATGAGCAGTTCTTC. The chain couples TRBV25-1 to TRBJ2-1; 9 nucleotides line up with TRBD2. Germline-derived CDR1 and CDR2 are MGHDK and SYGVNS. This CDR3 is built from 14 residues. V shed 4 bases, J shed 6 bases, and the junction held 4 bases outside the gene matches.

J is TRBJ1-2 and V is TRBV5-4, with 7 bases identical to TRBD1. The CDR3 has 14 residues. In germline, CDR1 is SGHNT, CDR2 YYREEE (reference sequence). The J segment lost 3 bases and the V segment lost 7 bases, leaving 9 bases of the junction unmatched. CDR3 coding DNA: TGTGCCAGCCAGACCCGGGACAGTTACTATGGCTACACCTTC. Residues: CASQTRDSYYGYTF.

The chain has TRBV9 and TRBJ1-6; 7 bases match TRBD1. CDR1 SGDLS and CDR2 YYNGEE come from the germline V gene. V shed 3 bases, J shed 5 bases, and the junction held 8 bases outside the gene matches. The CDR3 is made up of 16 amino acids. The CDR3 nucleotides read TGTGCCAGCAGCGGACAGGGCACCGGGGATAATTCACCCCTCCACTTT. This translates into CASSGQGTGDNSPLHF.